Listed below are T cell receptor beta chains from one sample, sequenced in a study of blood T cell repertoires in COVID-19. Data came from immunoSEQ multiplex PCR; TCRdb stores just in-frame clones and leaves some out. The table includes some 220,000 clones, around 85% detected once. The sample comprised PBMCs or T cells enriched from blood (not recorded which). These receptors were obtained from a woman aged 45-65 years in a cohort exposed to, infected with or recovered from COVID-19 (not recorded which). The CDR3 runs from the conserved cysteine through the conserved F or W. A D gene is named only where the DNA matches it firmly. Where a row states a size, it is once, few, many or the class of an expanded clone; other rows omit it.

CASSYYRGVRTDTQYF	TGTGCCAGCAGCTACTATCGGGGGGTGCGGACAGATACGCAGTATTTT	TRBV7-2	once	TRBJ2-3	TRBD2
CASSLYLGGEAGYTF	TGCGCCAGCAGCTTGTATTTAGGGGGCGAAGCTGGCTACACCTTC	TRBV5-1	NA	TRBJ1-2	TRBD1
CSVDGTEGMSGNTIYF	TGCAGCGTTGATGGGACAGAAGGGATGTCTGGAAACACCATATATTTT	TRBV29-1	NA	TRBJ1-3	TRBD1
CASSPTGSYEQYF	TGTGCCAGCAGTCCGACAGGTTCCTACGAGCAGTACTTC	TRBV12-3/TRBV12-4	NA	TRBJ2-7	NA
CASSSPGQGAYEQYF	TGTGCCAGCAGTTCTCCGGGACAGGGGGCGTACGAGCAGTACTTC	TRBV6-5	few	TRBJ2-7	TRBD1
CATSDVLAGTFTGELFF	TGTGCCACCAGTGATGTACTAGCGGGGACCTTCACCGGGGAGCTGTTTTTT	TRBV24-1	NA	TRBJ2-2	TRBD2
CASSRMGTGDEKLFF	TGTGCCAGCAGCCGAATGGGGACGGGGGATGAAAAACTGTTTTTT	TRBV27	NA	TRBJ1-4	NA
CASSLSWTGSNEQFF	TGTGCCAGCAGCCTTTCCTGGACAGGGAGTAATGAGCAGTTCTTC	TRBV2	many	TRBJ2-1	TRBD1
CASSLVPRGGGETQYF	TGTGCCAGCAGCTTAGTGCCCCGGGGGGGCGGGGAGACCCAGTACTTC	TRBV7-2	NA	TRBJ2-5	TRBD2
CASHRTAVSRGYTF	TGTGCCAGCCACCGGACAGCCGTATCTCGTGGCTACACCTTC	TRBV28	NA	TRBJ1-2	NA
CASSFRGNGNQPQHF	TGTGCCAGCAGTTTCAGGGGAAATGGCAATCAGCCCCAGCATTTT	TRBV7-8	NA	TRBJ1-5	NA
CASSEVRTGGNSPLHF	TGTGCCAGCAGTGAAGTACGAACAGGGGGCAATTCACCCCTCCACTTT	TRBV25-1	once	TRBJ1-6	TRBD1
CASSQNSGGIIGELFF	TGCGCCAGCAGCCAAAATAGCGGGGGGATCATCGGGGAGCTGTTTTTT	TRBV4-1	NA	TRBJ2-2	TRBD2
CASSLGLSRGEQYF	TGTGCCAGCAGCTTGGGATTGAGCAGGGGAGAGCAGTACTTC	TRBV5-4	NA	TRBJ2-7	NA
CASSYFGTGGSPLHF	TGTGCCAGCAGTTACTTCGGGACAGGGGGTTCACCCCTCCACTTT	TRBV6-5	once	TRBJ1-6	TRBD1
CASSPRHRSTDTQYF	TGTGCCAGCAGTCCCCGCCACAGAAGCACAGATACGCAGTATTTT	TRBV27	NA	TRBJ2-3	NA
CASSLVQTNYGYTF	TGTGCCAGCAGCTTAGTCCAGACTAACTATGGCTACACCTTC	TRBV7-9	NA	TRBJ1-2	NA
CASSLAARGGDGYTF	TGCGCCAGCAGCTTGGCCGCAAGGGGCGGGGATGGCTACACCTTC	TRBV5-1	NA	TRBJ1-2	NA
CASSQTGQETQYF	TGTGCCAGCTCACAAACAGGGCAAGAGACCCAGTACTTC	TRBV18	few	TRBJ2-5	NA
CASTTLGVFSPLHF	TGTGCCAGTACCACCCTCGGGGTCTTTTCACCCCTCCACTTT	TRBV19	NA	TRBJ1-6	NA
CASSLTGLANTEAFF	TGTGCCAGCAGCCTGACAGGGCTGGCGAACACTGAAGCTTTCTTT	TRBV9	NA	TRBJ1-1	TRBD1
CASSPGTSGGVKYF	TGTGCCAGCAGCCCAGGTACTAGCGGGGGGGTGAAGTACTTC	TRBV7-2	NA	TRBJ2-7	TRBD2
CASSQDRAGETQYF	TGTGCCAGCAGCCAAGATAGGGCGGGGGAGACCCAGTACTTC	TRBV14	few	TRBJ2-5	NA
CASTGNIYGYTF	TGTGCCAGCACAGGGAACATCTATGGCTACACCTTC	TRBV2	NA	TRBJ1-2	NA
CASSLGLYNEQFF	TGTGCCAGCAGCCTAGGACTCTACAATGAGCAGTTCTTC	TRBV14	NA	TRBJ2-1	NA
CASSTNQQGGEQFF	TGTGCCAGCAGCACCAACCAACAGGGGGGTGAGCAGTTCTTC	TRBV5-4	NA	TRBJ2-1	TRBD1
CASSLATGPEEKLFF	TGCGCCAGCAGCCTGGCGACAGGACCAGAGGAAAAACTGTTTTTT	TRBV5-1	NA	TRBJ1-4	NA
CASSPYSTSGGNEQFF	TGTGCCAGCAGCCCGTACTCAACTAGCGGGGGGAATGAGCAGTTCTTC	TRBV7-2	NA	TRBJ2-1	TRBD2
CASTPGGGNLQETQYF	TGTGCCAGCACCCCTGGGGGGGGCAACCTCCAAGAGACCCAGTACTTC	TRBV11-2	NA	TRBJ2-5	NA
CASILPGTGGYEQYF	TGTGCCAGCATCCTACCCGGGACAGGGGGCTACGAGCAGTACTTC	TRBV5-8	NA	TRBJ2-7	TRBD1
CASSSNRGTEAFF	TGTGCCAGTAGTTCCAACAGGGGGACTGAAGCTTTCTTT	TRBV19	once	TRBJ1-1	TRBD1
CASSKRGGTSDPQETQYF	TGTGCCAGCAGCAAACGGGGAGGCACAAGCGACCCCCAAGAGACCCAGTACTTC	TRBV21-1	NA	TRBJ2-5	NA
CASSDRGNTGELFF	TGTGCCAGTTCGGACAGGGGGAACACCGGGGAGCTGTTTTTT	TRBV19	NA	TRBJ2-2	TRBD1
CAWTGGAGGNQPQHF	TGTGCCTGGACTGGGGGGGCTGGCGGCAATCAGCCCCAGCATTTT	TRBV30	NA	TRBJ1-5	NA
CSVEDGTDTQYF	TGCAGCGTTGAAGACGGCACAGATACGCAGTATTTT	TRBV29-1	NA	TRBJ2-3	NA
CASSFLLAGVSGELFF	TGTGCCAGCAGCTTTTTACTAGCGGGGGTTAGCGGGGAGCTGTTTTTT	TRBV7-2	NA	TRBJ2-2	TRBD2
CASSPGYSGVAFF	TGCGCCAGCAGCCCGGGATACTCCGGGGTGGCTTTCTTT	TRBV4-1	NA	TRBJ1-1	NA
CASSQEMRANYGYTF	TGTGCCAGCAGCCAAGAAATGAGGGCAAACTATGGCTACACCTTC	TRBV4-2	few	TRBJ1-2	NA
CASGILGGEESGYTF	TGTGCCAGCGGAATTCTGGGAGGGGAGGAGAGTGGCTACACCTTC	TRBV7-8	NA	TRBJ1-2	NA
CASRDRGVGYTF	TGTGCCAGCAGGGACAGGGGCGTTGGCTACACCTTC	TRBV2	NA	TRBJ1-2	TRBD1
CASSPIRGRPTFNYGYTF	TGTGCCAGCAGCCCAATCCGGGGGAGACCAACCTTTAACTATGGCTACACCTTC	TRBV11-2	NA	TRBJ1-2	NA
CATSVRSRSGNTIYF	TGTGCCACCAGCGTGCGGAGCCGCTCTGGAAACACCATATATTTT	TRBV15	NA	TRBJ1-3	NA
CASSLSVTGTASGYTF	TGCGCCAGCAGCTTGTCCGTGACTGGGACAGCCAGCGGCTACACCTTC	TRBV5-1	NA	TRBJ1-2	TRBD1
CASSATGINEQFF	TGTGCCAGCAGCGCGACAGGGATCAATGAGCAGTTCTTC	TRBV11-3	NA	TRBJ2-1	TRBD1
CASSRVRGGVSTDTQYF	TGTGCCAGCAGTCGCGTCCGGGGGGGGGTTAGCACAGATACGCAGTATTTT	TRBV6-6	few	TRBJ2-3	TRBD2
CASSSGQGYGYTF	TGTGCCAGCAGCTCGGGACAGGGTTATGGCTACACCTTC	TRBV7-2	NA	TRBJ1-2	TRBD1
CATSPRTGVIYGYTF	TGTGCCACATCCCCCAGGACAGGAGTTATCTATGGCTACACCTTC	TRBV30	NA	TRBJ1-2	TRBD1